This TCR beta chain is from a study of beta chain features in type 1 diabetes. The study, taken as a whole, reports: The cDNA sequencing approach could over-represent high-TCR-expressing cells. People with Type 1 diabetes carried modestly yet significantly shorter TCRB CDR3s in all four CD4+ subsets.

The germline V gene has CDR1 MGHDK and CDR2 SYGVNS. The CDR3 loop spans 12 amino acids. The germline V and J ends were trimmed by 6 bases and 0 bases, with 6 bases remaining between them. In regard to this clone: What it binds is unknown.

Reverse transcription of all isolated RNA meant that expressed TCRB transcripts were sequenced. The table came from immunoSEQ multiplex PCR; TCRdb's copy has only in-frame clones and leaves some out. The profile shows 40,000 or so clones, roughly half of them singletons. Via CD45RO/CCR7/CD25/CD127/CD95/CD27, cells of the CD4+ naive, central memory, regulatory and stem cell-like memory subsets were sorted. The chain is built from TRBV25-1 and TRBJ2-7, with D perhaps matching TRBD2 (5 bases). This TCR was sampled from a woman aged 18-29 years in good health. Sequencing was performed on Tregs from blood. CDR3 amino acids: CASSGNSYEQYF. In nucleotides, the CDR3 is TGTGCCAGCAGCGGGAACTCCTACGAGCAGTACTTC.